A single sample gave rise to the 13 T cell receptor beta chains below, sequenced in a study of T-cell memory formation after mild COVID-19. TCRdb used MiXCR to reprocess the 5' RACE reads, holding one entry per CDR3 protein. This sample has roughly 280,000 distinct CDR3 sequences, with over 7% found just once. The specimen was PBMCs or a T cell subset sorted from them (not recorded which). These receptor sequences come from a man younger than 35 who had mild COVID-19 (a few samples of this study predate the infection). Cell type and time point are not known.

The V call is TRBV9, the J call TRBJ1-2; TRBD1 aligns across 9 bases. The CDR3 spans 16 residues. V dropped 0 bases and J dropped 4; count of bases not matched to a gene: 7. Germline V gene data show CDR1 as SGDLS and CDR2 as YYNGEE. The CDR3 region is CASSVGTGVPLYGYTF. CDR3 coding DNA: TGTGCCAGCAGCGTAGGGACAGGGGTTCCCCTCTATGGCTACACCTTC.

This clonotype was counted at least ten times. This sequence joins TRBV20-1 and TRBJ2-5; 9 bases match TRBD2. The CDR3 has 14 amino acids. The ends lost 5 bases at V and 3 bases at J; junction bases unmatched: 7. Germline CDR1 DFQATT, CDR2 SNEGSKA (reference sequence). CDR3 amino acids: CSASGLAIEETQYF. The CDR3 coding sequence is TGCAGTGCTTCCGGACTAGCGATCGAAGAGACCCAGTACTTC.

The rearrangement joins TRBV12-3 or TRBV12-4 to TRBJ2-2; 15 bases are a match to TRBD2. CDR3 size: 18 residues. With V trimmed by 5 bases and J by 7 bases, 11 bases remained unmatched. The CDR3 loop reads CASSRSGTSGGYGGELFF. Written as DNA, the CDR3 is TGTGCCAGCAGTCGGTCCGGGACTAGCGGGGGGTACGGCGGGGAGCTGTTTTTT.

The V and J genes are TRBV30 and TRBJ1-1, with D possibly being TRBD1 (6 bases). The CDR3 covers 13 residues. The V end lost 3 bases, the J end lost 3 bases, and 11 bases lay between the germline ends. Germline values: CDR1 GTSNPN, CDR2 SVGIG (reference sequence). CDR3 in amino acids: CAWRTGWDTEAFF. CDR3 nucleotide sequence: TGTGCCTGGAGGACAGGTTGGGACACTGAAGCTTTCTTT.

The gene calls are TRBV6-5 and TRBJ2-5; 8 positions agree with TRBD2. CDR3 length: 12 amino acids. Germline V lookup: CDR1 MNHEY, CDR2 SVGAGI. V was pared by 7 bases and J by 5 bases, with 3 bases of the junction left unmatched. The CDR3 DNA is TGTGCCAGCAAAGAGCGGGGGGAGACCCAGTACTTC. This gives the protein CASKERGETQYF.

This clonotype was counted between two and nine times. This CDR3 is CASSYSISKGAEQYF. CDR3 DNA: TGTGCCAGCAGTTACTCGATTAGTAAAGGGGCCGAGCAGTACTTC. This chain joins TRBV6-6 and TRBJ2-7; D perhaps matches TRBD1 (5 bases). Trimming took off 0 bases at V and 6 bases at J, with 15 bases between the two ends. This CDR3 region has 15 residues. CDR1 MNHNY and CDR2 SVGAGI come from the germline V gene (reference sequence).

The table lists this clonotype with a few counts. CDR3 DNA sequence: TGTGCCAGCAGTGAGGAGGGGTCACAAGCTTTCTTT. This codes for CASSEEGSQAFF. The rearrangement links TRBV2 to TRBJ1-1; D is possibly TRBD1 (5 bases). Between the trimmed V and J ends, which lost 3 bases and 9 bases, there was a span of 11 bases. Per germline, CDR1 SNHLY and CDR2 FYNNEI. CDR3 length: 12 amino acids.

This clonotype was counted a few times. CDR3 amino acids: CASSLPGQGYGYTF. DNA for the CDR3: TGTGCCAGCAGTTTACCGGGACAGGGATATGGCTACACCTTC. The rearrangement joins TRBV28 to TRBJ1-2; 9 bases map to TRBD1. This CDR3 contains 14 residues. V gave up 2 bases and J gave up 5 bases; unmatched junction bases: 3. Germline V CDR1 and CDR2: MDHEN, SYDVKM.

The chain is built from TRBV12-3 or TRBV12-4 and TRBJ1-5; D is uncertain. The CDR3 spans 13 residues. V was clipped by 3 bases and J by 0 bases, with 3 bases between them. The CDR3 is CASSFNSNQPQHF. Here the CDR3 DNA reads TGTGCCAGCAGTTTTAATAGCAATCAGCCCCAGCATTTT.

This clonotype was seen a few times. The chain employs TRBV6-5 and TRBJ1-4; D uncertain. CDR1 and CDR2 from the germline V gene are MNHEY and SVGAGI. The CDR3 runs to 16 residues. Deletions cut 4 bases from V and 0 bases from J, with 12 bases between. The CDR3 here is CASSSGTAATNEKLFF. The CDR3 coding sequence is TGTGCCAGCAGTTCTGGTACGGCCGCAACTAATGAAAAACTGTTTTTT.

This clonotype was observed a handful of times. In DNA form, the CDR3 reads TGTGCCAGCAGTTTAGGAGGGACACCTTATGGCTACACCTTC. The encoded protein is CASSLGGTPYGYTF. The chain recombines TRBV12-3 or TRBV12-4 with TRBJ1-2; perhaps TRBD1 as D (6 bases). V was clipped by 1 base and J by 5 bases, with 11 bases between them. The CDR3 sequence is 14 residues long.

The rearrangement joins TRBV5-1 to TRBJ1-3, with TRBD1 matching over 7 bases. The CDR3 contains 15 residues. The trim removed 4 bases at V and 1 base at J, leaving 5 bases unmatched. CDR1 is SGHRS, CDR2 YFSETQ, per germline. As DNA, the CDR3 is TGCGCCAGCAGCATGGACAGGAGGTCTGGAAACACCATATATTTT. It codes for CASSMDRRSGNTIYF. Looking up the rest from reference TRBV5-1 and TRBJ1-3 gives the full variable domain: KAGVTQTPRYLIKTRGQQVTLSCSPISGHRSVSWYQQTPGQGLQFLFEYFSETQRNKGNFPGRFSGRQFSNSRSEMNVSTLELGDSALYLCASSMDRRSGNTIYFGEGSWLTVV.

In its sample, this clonotype was seen many times. V is TRBV23-1 and J is TRBJ2-1; tentative D call: TRBD2 (7 bases). TRBV23-1 is flagged as an ORF with uncertain function. This CDR3 comprises 17 residues. V lost 0 bases, J lost 3 bases, and 15 bases lay in between. CDR3 DNA: TGCGCCAGCAGTCAATCGCGAGGGGGGGGCCTCTACAATGAGCAGTTCTTC. It specifies CASSQSRGGGLYNEQFF.